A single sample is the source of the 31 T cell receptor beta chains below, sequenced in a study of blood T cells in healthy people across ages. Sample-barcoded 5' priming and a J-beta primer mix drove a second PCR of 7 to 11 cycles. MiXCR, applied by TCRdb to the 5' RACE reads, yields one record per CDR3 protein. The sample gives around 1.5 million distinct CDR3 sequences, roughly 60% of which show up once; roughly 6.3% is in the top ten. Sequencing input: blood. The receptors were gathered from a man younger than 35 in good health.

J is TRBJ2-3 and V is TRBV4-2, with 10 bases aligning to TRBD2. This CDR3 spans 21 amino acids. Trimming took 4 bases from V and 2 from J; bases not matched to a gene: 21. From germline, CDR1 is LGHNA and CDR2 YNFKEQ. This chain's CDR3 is CASSPKSQAGGHGQSTDTQYF. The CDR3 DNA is TGTGCCAGCAGCCCTAAGTCCCAAGCGGGGGGGCACGGACAATCCACAGATACGCAGTATTTT.

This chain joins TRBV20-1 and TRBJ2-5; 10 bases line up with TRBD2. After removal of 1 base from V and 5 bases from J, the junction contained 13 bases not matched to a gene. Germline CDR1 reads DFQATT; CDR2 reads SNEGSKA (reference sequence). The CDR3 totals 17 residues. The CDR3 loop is CSARGERTSGLRETQYF. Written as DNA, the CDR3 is TGCAGTGCTAGAGGGGAGAGGACTAGCGGTTTAAGGGAGACCCAGTACTTC.

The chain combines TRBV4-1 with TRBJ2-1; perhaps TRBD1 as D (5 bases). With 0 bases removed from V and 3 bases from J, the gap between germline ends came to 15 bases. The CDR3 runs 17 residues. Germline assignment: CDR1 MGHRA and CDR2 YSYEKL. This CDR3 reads CASSQEKAGQDYNEQFF. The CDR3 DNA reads TGCGCCAGCAGCCAAGAGAAAGCAGGACAAGACTACAATGAGCAGTTCTTC.

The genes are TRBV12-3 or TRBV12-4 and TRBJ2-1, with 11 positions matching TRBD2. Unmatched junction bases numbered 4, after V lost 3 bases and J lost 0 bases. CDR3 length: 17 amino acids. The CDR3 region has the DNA TGTGCCAGCAGTTTTGCCACTAGCGGGGGCTCCTACAATGAGCAGTTCTTC. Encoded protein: CASSFATSGGSYNEQFF.

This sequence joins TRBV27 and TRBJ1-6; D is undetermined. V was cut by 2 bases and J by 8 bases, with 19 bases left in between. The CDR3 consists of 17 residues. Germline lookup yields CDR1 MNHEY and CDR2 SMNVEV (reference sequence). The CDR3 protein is CASSLISTGVVYSPLHF. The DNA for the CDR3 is TGTGCCAGCAGTTTAATTTCTACTGGGGTTGTCTATTCACCCCTCCACTTT.

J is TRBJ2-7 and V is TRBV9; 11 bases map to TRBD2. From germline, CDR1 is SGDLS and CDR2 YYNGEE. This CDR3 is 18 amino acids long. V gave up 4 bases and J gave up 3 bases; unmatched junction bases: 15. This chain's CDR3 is CASSPYTGTSGRYYEQYF. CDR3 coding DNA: TGTGCCAGCAGCCCATATACGGGAACTAGCGGGAGATACTACGAGCAGTACTTC. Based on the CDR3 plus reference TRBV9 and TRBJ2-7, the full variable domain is DSGVTQTPKHLITATGQRVTLRCSPRSGDLSVYWYQQSLDQGLQFLIQYYNGEERAKGNILERFSAQQFPDLHSELNLSSLELGDSALYFCASSPYTGTSGRYYEQYFGPGTRLTVT.

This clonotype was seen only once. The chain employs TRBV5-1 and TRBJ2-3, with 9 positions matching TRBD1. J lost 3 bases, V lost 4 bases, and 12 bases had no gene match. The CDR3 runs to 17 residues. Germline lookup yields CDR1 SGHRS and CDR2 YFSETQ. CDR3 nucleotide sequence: TGCGCCAGCAGCATAGACGGGACAGGGCGTGGGACAGATACGCAGTATTTT. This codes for CASSIDGTGRGTDTQYF. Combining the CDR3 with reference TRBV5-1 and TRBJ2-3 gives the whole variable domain KAGVTQTPRYLIKTRGQQVTLSCSPISGHRSVSWYQQTPGQGLQFLFEYFSETQRNKGNFPGRFSGRQFSNSRSEMNVSTLELGDSALYLCASSIDGTGRGTDTQYFGPGTRLTVL.

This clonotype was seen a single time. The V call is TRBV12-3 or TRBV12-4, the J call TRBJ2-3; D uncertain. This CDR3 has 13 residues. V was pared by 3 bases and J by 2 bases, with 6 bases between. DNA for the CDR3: TGTGCCAGCAGTTTTATCGACACAGATACGCAGTATTTT. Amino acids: CASSFIDTDTQYF.

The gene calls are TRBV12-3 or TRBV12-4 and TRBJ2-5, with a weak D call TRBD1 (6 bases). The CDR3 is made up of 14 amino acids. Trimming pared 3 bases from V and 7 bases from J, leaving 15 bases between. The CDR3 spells CASSFGTPGGTQYF. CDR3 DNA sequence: TGTGCCAGCAGTTTCGGGACACCGGGCGGGACCCAGTACTTC.

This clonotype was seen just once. CDR3 sequence: CASSQVRGTSLDNEQFF. The CDR3 DNA follows: TGTGCCAGCAGCCAAGTTCGAGGGACTAGTCTCGACAATGAGCAGTTCTTC. This chain links TRBV4-2 with TRBJ2-1; TRBD2 matches 8 bases. This CDR3 has 17 residues. Unmatched junction bases numbered 10, after V lost 1 base and J lost 5 bases. Germline CDR1 reads LGHNA; CDR2 reads YNFKEQ.

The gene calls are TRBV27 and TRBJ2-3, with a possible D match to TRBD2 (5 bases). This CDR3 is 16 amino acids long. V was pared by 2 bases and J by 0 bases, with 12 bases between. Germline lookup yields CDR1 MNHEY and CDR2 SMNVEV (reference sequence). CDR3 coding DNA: TGTGCCAGCAGTTTACAGTTCGGGGTCAGCACAGATACGCAGTATTTT. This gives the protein CASSLQFGVSTDTQYF.

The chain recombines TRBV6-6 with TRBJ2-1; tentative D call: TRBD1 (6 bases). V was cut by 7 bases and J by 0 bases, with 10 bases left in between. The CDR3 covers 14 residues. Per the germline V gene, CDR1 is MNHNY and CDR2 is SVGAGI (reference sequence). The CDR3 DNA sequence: TGTGCCAGCAACGGACAGAGCTCCTACAATGAGCAGTTCTTC. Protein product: CASNGQSSYNEQFF.

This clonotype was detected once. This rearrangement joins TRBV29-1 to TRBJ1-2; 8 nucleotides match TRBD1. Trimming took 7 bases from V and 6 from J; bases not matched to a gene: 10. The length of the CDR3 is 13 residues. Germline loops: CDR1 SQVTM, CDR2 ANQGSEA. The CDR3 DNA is TGCAGCGCTGGGGCCGGGACAGGCGATGGCTACACCTTC. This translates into CSAGAGTGDGYTF.

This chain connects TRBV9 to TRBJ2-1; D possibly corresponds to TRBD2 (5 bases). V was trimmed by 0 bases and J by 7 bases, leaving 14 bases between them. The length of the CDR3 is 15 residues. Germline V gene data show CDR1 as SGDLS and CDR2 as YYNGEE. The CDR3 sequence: CASSVATGSQNEQFF. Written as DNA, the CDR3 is TGTGCCAGCAGCGTAGCTACGGGGAGCCAAAATGAGCAGTTCTTC.

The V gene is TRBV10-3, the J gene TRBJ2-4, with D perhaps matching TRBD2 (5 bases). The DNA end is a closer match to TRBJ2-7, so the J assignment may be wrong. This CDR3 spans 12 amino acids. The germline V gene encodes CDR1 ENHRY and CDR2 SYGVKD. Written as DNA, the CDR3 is TGTGCCATCGGAGGCCTAATCTACGAGCAGTACTTC. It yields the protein CAIGGLIYEQYF.

CDR3 sequence (DNA): TGTGCCCCTTTAGGGGCTCAGTACTTC. The encoded protein is CAPLGAQYF. The chain links TRBV10-3 to TRBJ2-5; D may be TRBD1 (5 bases). The CDR3 has 9 amino acids. Germline V CDR1 and CDR2: ENHRY, SYGVKD. The ends were cut back, 11 bases at V and 11 bases at J, with 12 bases in the middle.

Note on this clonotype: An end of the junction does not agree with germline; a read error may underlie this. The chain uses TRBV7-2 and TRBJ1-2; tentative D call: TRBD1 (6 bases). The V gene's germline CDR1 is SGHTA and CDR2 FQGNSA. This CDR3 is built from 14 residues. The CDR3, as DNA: TGTGCCAGCACCATGACGGGACATCCTCCGGGCTGCACCTTC. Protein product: CASTMTGHPPGCTF.

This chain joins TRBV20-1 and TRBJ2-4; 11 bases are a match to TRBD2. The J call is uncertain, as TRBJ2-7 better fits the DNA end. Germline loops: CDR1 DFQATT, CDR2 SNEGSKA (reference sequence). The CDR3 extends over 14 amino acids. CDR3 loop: CSARALAGVGEQYF. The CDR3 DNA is TGCAGTGCTAGAGCACTAGCGGGAGTTGGCGAGCAGTACTTC.

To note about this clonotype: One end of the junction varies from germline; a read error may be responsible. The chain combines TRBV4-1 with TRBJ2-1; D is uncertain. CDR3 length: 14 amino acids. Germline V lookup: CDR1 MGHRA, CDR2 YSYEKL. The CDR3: CTSSLLQAANEQFF. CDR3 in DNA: TGCACCAGCAGCCTATTGCAGGCGGCCAATGAGCAGTTCTTC.

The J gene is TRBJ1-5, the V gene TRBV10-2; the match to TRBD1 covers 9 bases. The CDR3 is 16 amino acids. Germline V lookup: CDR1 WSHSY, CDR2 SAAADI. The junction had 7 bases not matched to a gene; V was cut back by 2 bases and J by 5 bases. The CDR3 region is CASSERDRVSDQPQHF. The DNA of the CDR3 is TGCGCCAGCAGTGAGAGGGACAGGGTATCTGATCAGCCCCAGCATTTT.

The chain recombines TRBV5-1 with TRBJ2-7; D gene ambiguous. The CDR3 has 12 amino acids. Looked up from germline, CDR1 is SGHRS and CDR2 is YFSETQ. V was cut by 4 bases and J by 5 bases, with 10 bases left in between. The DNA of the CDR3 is TGCGCCAGCAGCAAAGGACCAGACGAGCAGTACTTC. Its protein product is CASSKGPDEQYF.

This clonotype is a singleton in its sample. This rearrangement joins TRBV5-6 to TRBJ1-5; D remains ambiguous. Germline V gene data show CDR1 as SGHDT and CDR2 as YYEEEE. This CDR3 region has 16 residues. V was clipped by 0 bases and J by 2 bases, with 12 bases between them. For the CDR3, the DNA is TGTGCCAGCAGCTTGGGCACTTCCTTCGGCAATCAGCCCCAGCATTTT. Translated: CASSLGTSFGNQPQHF.

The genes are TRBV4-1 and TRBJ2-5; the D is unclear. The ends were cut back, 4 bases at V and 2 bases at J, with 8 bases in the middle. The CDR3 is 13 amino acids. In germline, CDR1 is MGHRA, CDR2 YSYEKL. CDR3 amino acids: CASSRYDQETQYF. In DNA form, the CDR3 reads TGCGCCAGCAGCCGGTACGATCAAGAGACCCAGTACTTC.

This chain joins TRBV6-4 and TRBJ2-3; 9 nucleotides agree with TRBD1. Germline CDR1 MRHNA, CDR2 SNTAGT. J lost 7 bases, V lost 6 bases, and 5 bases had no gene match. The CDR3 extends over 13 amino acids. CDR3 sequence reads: CASSQDRGNTQYF. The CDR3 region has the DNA TGTGCCAGCAGCCAGGACAGGGGAAATACGCAGTATTTT.

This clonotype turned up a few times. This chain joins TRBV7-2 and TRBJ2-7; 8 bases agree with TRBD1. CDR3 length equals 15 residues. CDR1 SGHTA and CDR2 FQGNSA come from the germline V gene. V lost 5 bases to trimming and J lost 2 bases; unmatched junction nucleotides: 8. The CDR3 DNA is TGTGCCAGCAGCCCTACAGGGGGTGTCCCCTACGAGCAGTACTTC. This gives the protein CASSPTGGVPYEQYF.

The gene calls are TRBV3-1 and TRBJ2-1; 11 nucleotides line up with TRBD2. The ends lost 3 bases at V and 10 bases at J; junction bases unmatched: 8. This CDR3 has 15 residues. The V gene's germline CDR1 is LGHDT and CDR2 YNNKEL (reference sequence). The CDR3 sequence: CASSHLAGGHSEQFF. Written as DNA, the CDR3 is TGTGCCAGCAGCCATCTAGCGGGGGGCCATAGCGAGCAGTTCTTC.

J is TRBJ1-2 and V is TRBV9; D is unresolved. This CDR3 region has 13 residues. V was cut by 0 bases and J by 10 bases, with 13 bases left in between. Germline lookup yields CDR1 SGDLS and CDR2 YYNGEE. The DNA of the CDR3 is TGTGCCAGCAGCGTAGTCGCCGGCAGGACCTACACCTTC. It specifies CASSVVAGRTYTF.

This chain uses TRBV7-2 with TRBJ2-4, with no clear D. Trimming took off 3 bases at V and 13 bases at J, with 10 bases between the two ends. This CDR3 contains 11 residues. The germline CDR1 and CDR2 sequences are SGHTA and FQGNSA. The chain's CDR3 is CASSFVGSQYF. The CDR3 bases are TGTGCCAGCAGCTTTGTGGGAAGCCAGTACTTC.

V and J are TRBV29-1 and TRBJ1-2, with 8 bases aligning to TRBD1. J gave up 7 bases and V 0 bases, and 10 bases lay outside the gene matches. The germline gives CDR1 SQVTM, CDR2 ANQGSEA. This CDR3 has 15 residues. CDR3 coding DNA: TGCAGCGTTGAAGAAGGGGGGCAGGGGGCGCGTGGCTACACCTTC. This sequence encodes CSVEEGGQGARGYTF.

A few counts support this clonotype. The CDR3 DNA follows: TGTGCCAGCAGCCGACTAGCGGCGGAGACCCAGTACTTC. It translates to CASSRLAAETQYF. The V gene is TRBV6-5, the J gene TRBJ2-5; the match to TRBD2 covers 9 bases. V lost 6 bases to trimming and J lost 5 bases; unmatched junction nucleotides: 4. This CDR3 spans 13 amino acids. The V gene's germline CDR1 is MNHEY and CDR2 SVGAGI.

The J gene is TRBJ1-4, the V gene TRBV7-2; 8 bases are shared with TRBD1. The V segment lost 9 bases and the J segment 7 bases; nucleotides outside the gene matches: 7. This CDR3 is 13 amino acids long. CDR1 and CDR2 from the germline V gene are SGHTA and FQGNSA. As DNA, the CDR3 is TGTGCCAGTGGACAGGGCCGAGGTGAAAAACTGTTTTTT. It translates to CASGQGRGEKLFF.